The entry below describes one TCR beta chain. Its antigen remains unknown. These data originate in a study of OX40 agonist ivuxolimab in advanced cancers. Overall study context: Among those enrolled, mean age was 60 years (range roughly 23 to 79) and 82.7% were male.

The CDR3 extends over 15 amino acids. The ends lost 4 bases at V and 7 bases at J; junction bases unmatched: 9. Germline CDR1 is SEHNR and CDR2 is FQNEAQ (reference sequence). Study findings and constraints: There were also nonresponders showing low normalized T-cell clonal expansion.

Generated by immunoSEQ multiplex PCR, the TCRdb table keeps only in-frame clones and is missing some. The sample contains over 35,000 clones, roughly 87% of which appear only once. This sequence was found in an adult with an advanced solid tumor such as melanoma, head and neck, liver or kidney cancer. The chain joins TRBV7-9 to TRBJ2-1; 8 bases are shared with TRBD1. The sequencing used CD4+ or CD8+ T cells sorted from blood, collected in a trial of the OX40 agonist ivuxolimab. The CDR3 is CASSWDRSEGNEQFF. The CDR3 coding sequence is TGTGCCAGCAGCTGGGACAGGTCCGAAGGAAATGAGCAGTTCTTC. Full variable domain (remainder filled in from reference TRBV7-9 and TRBJ2-1): DTGVSQNPRHKITKRGQNVTFRCDPISEHNRLYWYRQTLGQGPEFLTYFQNEAQLEKSRLLSDRFSAERPKGSFSTLEIQRTEQGDSAMYLCASSWDRSEGNEQFFGPGTRLTVL.